What follows is one T cell receptor beta chain and its context. This clonotype came up once. The specificity of this receptor is unknown. Base qualities are not recorded, but no much larger clone differs from it by a single base. On its own, one read is weak support. These data come from a study of CD8 T cells in Susac syndrome (dated by TCRdb to between 2017 and 2020). In terms of the full investigation: Repertoire sequencing was used to test whether CD8+ T cell activation and differentiation in Susac syndrome was antigen driven.

RNA was extracted using the RNeasy kit, and about 0.45 to 1 microgram was reverse transcribed with random hexamers. The immunoSEQ multiplex PCR assay, covering 54 Vbeta and 13 Jbeta segments, was used to amplify TCR beta CDR3 regions. PCR amplification bias was corrected using a synthetic template baseline for primer optimization and computational correction. The authors processed their data as follows. Reads were annotated to V, D and J genes per IMGT and analyzed with immunoSEQ Analyzer, keeping only productive sequences. Clonality was computed as one minus Shannon entropy normalized by log2 of the number of productive unique sequences. For each patient and control, public and private clones were evaluated within the 100 most prevalent clones. Clones were defined as Susac-specific if absent from the healthy and MS cohorts, from 1052 published viral clones and from other ImmuneACCESS disease sequences. TCRdb itself trimmed the public reads at Q25 with fastp, ran MiXCR and retained productive beta chains. When rows share a CDR3 protein, they turn into one entry using the most common DNA and genes. TCRdb assigned the V and J calls; the authors' analysis was not used. The sample table lists some 200,000 distinct CDR3 sequences, about 95% of them with a count of one. Approximately 0.1% of the sample comes from the top ten.

Including cysteine and phenylalanine, the CDR3 has 15 amino acids. The retained sequence is limited to the CDR3, 45 bases, with the frame set at the first base. The V and J ends are trimmed by 1 base and 4 bases, leaving 14 bases between them. Based on the germline V gene (reference sequence), the CDR1 and CDR2 sequences are LGHDT and YNNKEL. General findings and caveats noted by the study authors: The study acknowledged that relatively few individuals were included in the TCR sequencing and HLA analysis.

Peripheral blood CD8+ and CD4+ T cells from healthy donors, Susac syndrome patients and multiple sclerosis patients were profiled using high-throughput TCR beta sequencing. Healthy donors were age- and sex-matched controls. Bulk CD8+ and CD4+ T cells were purified magnetically by negative isolation, whereas CD8+ TEMRA cells were enriched by FACS. Blood was drawn into EDTA tubes, processed within 24 hours, and PBMCs were isolated by density gradient centrifugation. PBMCs destined for TCR sequencing were cryopreserved in liquid nitrogen and later thawed in a 37 °C water bath. The sorted or isolated CD4+, CD8+ and CD8+ TEMRA cells reached a purity of at least 90%.

The receptor comes from a human donor in good health. The chain is encoded by TRBV3-1 joined to TRBJ2-7; the best D guess is TRBD2, with 5 bases matching. Sequences were obtained from CD4+ T cells from PBMCs. The CDR3 sequence is CASSQGTGSRYEQYF. The DNA sequence is TGTGCCAGCAGCCAAGGGACGGGGAGTAGGTACGAGCAGTACTTC.